These 16 T cell receptor beta chains share one sample of origin, sequenced in a study of Ad26.COV2.S vaccination and SARS-CoV-2 variants (dated by TCRdb to the early 2020s). The protocol used for the library was the immunoSEQ multiplex PCR assay. Sourced from immuneACCESS, this table was stored by TCRdb with only in-frame sequences that have V and J called. A share of the clones is absent; for the studies checked, an unresolved V gene accounts for under half, and the remainder has no known explanation. Recorded for this sample are approximately 450,000 clones; approximately 90% of them occurred a single time. The ten top clones hold over 9% of the sample. The sample's treatment or condition label, in plain terms: roughly 20 received Ad26.COV2.S at low or high dose, single or two shots; 5 received placebo; per-sample allocation not given. For vaccine and placebo recipients, the sequenced repertoires came from samples collected on day 63 after the first injection.

The sequences come from peripheral blood, collected in a trial of Ad26.COV2.S vaccine versus placebo. All receptors derive from a person aged 18-60 years who received the Ad26.COV2.S COVID-19 vaccine or a placebo.

This clone has more than one count but fewer than ten. The chain is built from TRBV27 and TRBJ2-7, with 8 positions matching TRBD2. The CDR3 is 13 residues long. The ends lost 4 bases at V and 4 bases at J; junction bases unmatched: 3. CDR1 and CDR2 (germline): MNHEY, SMNVEV (reference sequence). Here the CDR3 reads CASSSGLGYEQYF. The CDR3 DNA sequence: TGTGCCAGCAGTTCGGGACTAGGGTACGAGCAGTACTTC.

This chain links TRBV4-3 with TRBJ2-1; 13 nucleotides align to TRBD2. CDR3 length: 15 residues. V shed 4 bases and J 8 bases; nucleotides not matched to a gene: 5. The V gene's germline CDR1 is LGHNA and CDR2 YSLEER. CDR3 DNA: TGCGCCAGCAGCCTAACTAGCGGGAGGGGTGATGAGCAGTTCTTC. As protein: CASSLTSGRGDEQFF.

The chain carries TRBV28 and TRBJ1-6, with a possible D match to TRBD1 (5 bases). Germline CDR1 and CDR2: MDHEN and SYDVKM. The ends were cut back, 2 bases at V and 0 bases at J, with 11 bases in the middle. This CDR3 is built from 17 residues. The CDR3 nucleotides are TGTGCCAGCAGTTTAAGGGACTTTAGCTCCTATAATTCACCCCTCCACTTT. This codes for CASSLRDFSSYNSPLHF.

J is TRBJ1-5 and V is TRBV7-9, with D possibly matching TRBD1 (5 bases). Germline V gene data show CDR1 as SEHNR and CDR2 as FQNEAQ (reference sequence). This CDR3 is built from 14 residues. Trimming left V 4 bases short and J 8 bases short, with 15 bases between. The CDR3 loop is CASSSQGPGEPQHF. Written as DNA, the CDR3 is TGTGCCAGCAGCTCCCAGGGACCTGGGGAGCCCCAGCATTTT.

This chain connects TRBV5-4 to TRBJ1-1; no firm D call. The ends were cut back, 2 bases at V and 0 bases at J, with 8 bases in the middle. The CDR3 covers 14 residues. CDR1 and CDR2 (germline): SGHNT, YYREEE (reference sequence). CDR3 residues: CASSLSLMNTEAFF. The CDR3 DNA reads as TGTGCCAGCAGCTTAAGTCTTATGAACACTGAAGCTTTCTTT.

V is TRBV25-1 and J is TRBJ2-7; TRBD2 is a possible D gene (6 bases). Trimming shortened V by 2 bases and J by 6 bases, and 14 bases separated the two germline ends. The CDR3 consists of 14 residues. Germline V CDR1 and CDR2: MGHDK, SYGVNS. CDR3 DNA: TGTGCCAGCAGTGAAGGGGGGACCCGAGGCGAGCAGTACTTC. Amino acid sequence: CASSEGGTRGEQYF.

The V call is TRBV7-8, the J call TRBJ1-1; no clear D. Per germline, CDR1 SGHVS and CDR2 FQNEAQ. The CDR3 extends over 16 amino acids. The ends were cut back, 1 base at V and 3 bases at J, with 15 bases in the middle. The DNA for the CDR3 is TGTGCCAGCAGCTTAGAGGAGGGCCTAAGGGACACTGAAGCTTTCTTT. Translation gives CASSLEEGLRDTEAFF. The full variable domain, its missing parts supplied by reference TRBV7-8 and TRBJ1-1, is GAGVSQSPRYKVAKRGQDVALRCDPISGHVSLFWYQQALGQGPEFLTYFQNEAQLDKSGLPSDRFFAERPEGSVSTLKIQRTQQEDSAVYLCASSLEEGLRDTEAFFGQGTRLTVV.

The chain carries TRBV4-3 and TRBJ1-2; D not certain. The CDR3 is 15 residues long. The V and J ends lost 0 bases and 1 base respectively, with 9 bases between them. Per the germline V gene, CDR1 is LGHNA and CDR2 is YSLEER. CDR3 residues: CASSQEAGNNYGYTF. CDR3 DNA sequence: TGCGCCAGCAGCCAAGAAGCGGGGAATAACTATGGCTACACCTTC.

The chain uses TRBV7-2 and TRBJ1-2, with D tentatively TRBD1 (5 bases). CDR1 and CDR2 from the germline V gene are SGHTA and FQGNSA. The CDR3 sequence is 14 residues long. Trimming shortened V by 5 bases and J by 8 bases, and 18 bases separated the two germline ends. The CDR3 sequence is CASSPWDVRGGYTF. CDR3 bases: TGTGCCAGCAGCCCCTGGGACGTTCGCGGCGGCTACACCTTC.

The J gene is TRBJ1-4, the V gene TRBV19; no clear D. The CDR3 has 14 residues. Trimming removed 4 bases from V and 6 bases from J, with 12 bases in between. Germline V CDR1 and CDR2: LNHDA, SQIVND (reference sequence). CDR3 loop: CASSTLATDEKLFF. Here the CDR3 DNA reads TGTGCCAGTAGTACGCTGGCAACGGATGAAAAACTGTTTTTT.

The chain carries TRBV11-2 and TRBJ1-2; the D is unclear. The CDR3 has 14 amino acids. V gave up 0 bases and J gave up 5 bases, with 10 bases separating them. Germline values: CDR1 SGHAT, CDR2 FQNNGV. The CDR3 spells CASSLDFTEYGYTF. The CDR3 DNA sequence: TGTGCCAGCAGCTTAGATTTTACAGAATATGGCTACACCTTC.

The rearrangement links TRBV6-5 to TRBJ1-2, with TRBD1 matching 9 bases. J gave up 2 bases and V 1 base, and 2 bases lay outside the gene matches. From germline, CDR1 is MNHEY and CDR2 SVGAGI. CDR3 length equals 15 residues. CDR3 in amino acids: CASSYLGQGNYGYTF. CDR3 nucleotides: TGTGCCAGCAGTTACTTGGGACAGGGAAACTATGGCTACACCTTC.

The rearrangement joins TRBV20-1 to TRBJ2-5; TRBD2 agrees at 9 bases. Germline V lookup: CDR1 DFQATT, CDR2 SNEGSKA (reference sequence). V gave up 2 bases and J gave up 14 bases; unmatched junction bases: 6. The CDR3 consists of 11 residues. In nucleotides, the CDR3 is TGCAGTGCTAGAAATTGGACTAGCGTATACTTC. Its protein product is CSARNWTSVYF.

The chain has TRBV2 and TRBJ2-1; D tentatively reads TRBD1 or TRBD2 (5 bases each). Trimming stripped 3 bases from V and 0 bases from J, with 12 bases between. This CDR3 is 16 amino acids long. CDR1 and CDR2 from the germline V gene are SNHLY and FYNNEI. The CDR3 region has the DNA TGTGCCAGCAGTGACCGGGGCGGAAGCTCCTACAATGAGCAGTTCTTC. Its translation is CASSDRGGSSYNEQFF.

This clone was recorded only once. The chain has TRBV6-6 and TRBJ2-2; the match to TRBD2 covers 7 bases. V lost 5 bases, J lost 1 base, and 16 bases stayed unmatched. Germline V gene lookup returns CDR1 MNHNY and CDR2 SVGAGI (reference sequence). This CDR3 is built from 19 residues. CDR3 sequence: CASSPPRARENRNTGELFF. The CDR3, as DNA: TGTGCCAGCAGTCCTCCGAGGGCGCGGGAGAATAGGAACACCGGGGAGCTGTTTTTT.

This rearrangement joins TRBV7-2 to TRBJ2-3; D might be TRBD2 (5 bases). With 0 bases removed from V and 4 bases from J, the gap between germline ends came to 5 bases. The germline gives CDR1 SGHTA, CDR2 FQGNSA. This CDR3 is 13 amino acids long. CDR3: CASSLAEADTQYF. CDR3 sequence (DNA): TGTGCCAGCAGCTTAGCGGAGGCAGATACGCAGTATTTT.